Listed below are T cell receptor beta chains from one sample, sequenced in a study of spatial heterogeneity in lung cancer. TCRdb ran MiXCR on the 5' RACE reads and lists one entry per CDR3 protein. The sample includes just under 40,000 distinct CDR3 sequences, roughly 6% of them seen just once. The sequencing here drew on PBMCs, taken at surgery. The receptors originated from a male donor with early-stage non-small cell lung cancer. Each CDR3 is given with its conserved first and last residue. Each record gives: J gene, clone size, D gene, V gene, CDR3 DNA, CDR3 protein. D genes are given only for firm matches. Rows may omit the clone size; those that give it use once, few, many or a size class.

j_gene: TRBJ2-4
abundance: medium-sized
d_gene: -
v_gene: TRBV7-9
CDR3nt: TGTGCCAGCAGCAATCCAGCCAAAAACATTCAGTACTTC
CDR3aa: CASSNPAKNIQYF

j_gene: TRBJ1-4
abundance: many
d_gene: TRBD1
v_gene: TRBV5-1
CDR3nt: TGCGCCAGCAGCTTGGGACAGGGGAAAACGGCTAATGAAAAACTGTTTTTT
CDR3aa: CASSLGQGKTANEKLFF

j_gene: TRBJ2-3
abundance: many
d_gene: -
v_gene: TRBV27
CDR3nt: TGTGCCAGCACCTCAACCCCCAACCCGGACAGTAATGGAAATACGCAGTATTTT
CDR3aa: CASTSTPNPDSNGNTQYF

j_gene: TRBJ2-7
abundance: -
d_gene: -
v_gene: TRBV11-2
CDR3nt: TGTGCCAGCAGCCCCAATGATAAGCCGTGGGAGCAGTACTTC
CDR3aa: CASSPNDKPWEQYF

j_gene: TRBJ2-5
abundance: many
d_gene: -
v_gene: TRBV10-3
CDR3nt: TGTGCCATCAGTGAGTCGGGGTGGTACCAAGAGACCCAGTACTTC
CDR3aa: CAISESGWYQETQYF

j_gene: TRBJ2-7
abundance: few
d_gene: TRBD2
v_gene: TRBV9
CDR3nt: TGTGCCAGCAGTCCCGGAGGGAGCGGGGGATCTTACGAGCAGTACTTC
CDR3aa: CASSPGGSGGSYEQYF

j_gene: TRBJ2-7
abundance: few
d_gene: TRBD2
v_gene: TRBV20-1
CDR3nt: TGCAGTGCTAGACCACCGGGACTAGCGGAAATTTTAAAATACTTC
CDR3aa: CSARPPGLAEILKYF

j_gene: TRBJ2-3
abundance: -
d_gene: -
v_gene: TRBV29-1
CDR3nt: TGCAGCTTCCGCTTCGGGGGAGTAGATACGCAGTATTTT
CDR3aa: CSFRFGGVDTQYF

j_gene: TRBJ1-5
abundance: -
d_gene: TRBD1
v_gene: TRBV24-1
CDR3nt: TGTGCCACCAGTGACCCACGGACAGGGGCTCAGCCCCAGCATTTT
CDR3aa: CATSDPRTGAQPQHF

j_gene: TRBJ2-1
abundance: many
d_gene: -
v_gene: TRBV6-5
CDR3nt: TGTGCCAGCAGCCCCGACAGGTACAATGAGCAGTTCTTC
CDR3aa: CASSPDRYNEQFF

j_gene: TRBJ2-3
abundance: -
d_gene: -
v_gene: TRBV5-1
CDR3nt: TGCGCCAGCAGCGGTCCAGGGGCAGATACGCAGTATTTT
CDR3aa: CASSGPGADTQYF

j_gene: TRBJ1-6
abundance: few
d_gene: -
v_gene: TRBV30
CDR3nt: TGTGCCTGGAGTGAAGGCTTTTCACCCCTCCACTTT
CDR3aa: CAWSEGFSPLHF

j_gene: TRBJ2-7
abundance: -
d_gene: -
v_gene: TRBV11-1
CDR3nt: TGTGCCAGCAGCTTAGCCTTTCAGGGGCACGAGCAGTACTTC
CDR3aa: CASSLAFQGHEQYF

j_gene: TRBJ1-2
abundance: -
d_gene: TRBD1
v_gene: TRBV28
CDR3nt: TGTGCCAGCAGTTTATCGGTCCCGGGACAGGGGGTAAATGGCTACACCTTC
CDR3aa: CASSLSVPGQGVNGYTF

j_gene: TRBJ2-1
abundance: many
d_gene: -
v_gene: TRBV3-1
CDR3nt: TGTGCCAGCAGCCAGGGCTGGGGGAATGAGCAGTTCTTC
CDR3aa: CASSQGWGNEQFF

j_gene: TRBJ1-2
abundance: many
d_gene: -
v_gene: TRBV5-4
CDR3nt: TGTGCCAGCAGCTTGGAAGGGGGGTATGGCTACACCTTC
CDR3aa: CASSLEGGYGYTF

j_gene: TRBJ1-2
abundance: -
d_gene: -
v_gene: TRBV5-1
CDR3nt: TGCGCCAGCAGCTTGGGACAGCCATATGGCTACACCTTC
CDR3aa: CASSLGQPYGYTF

j_gene: TRBJ1-6
abundance: many
d_gene: TRBD1
v_gene: TRBV27
CDR3nt: TGTGCCAGCAGTCAAGACAGGGGTGGATCCTATAATTCACCCCTCCACTTT
CDR3aa: CASSQDRGGSYNSPLHF

j_gene: TRBJ1-2
abundance: many
d_gene: -
v_gene: TRBV14
CDR3nt: TGTGCCAGCAGCCAAGATCTTGCCGGGAGCGGCGGCTACACCTTC
CDR3aa: CASSQDLAGSGGYTF

j_gene: TRBJ2-2
abundance: many
d_gene: -
v_gene: TRBV12-3/TRBV12-4
CDR3nt: TGTGCCAGCAGTTTAGGGGGGGCAGCCACCGGGGAGCTGTTTTTT
CDR3aa: CASSLGGAATGELFF

j_gene: TRBJ1-6
abundance: many
d_gene: -
v_gene: TRBV28
CDR3nt: TGTGCCAGCAGTAGGGCAGGCAATAATTCACCCCTCCACTTT
CDR3aa: CASSRAGNNSPLHF

j_gene: TRBJ2-5
abundance: many
d_gene: -
v_gene: TRBV6-1
CDR3nt: TGTGCCAGCAGTGAAGGAACGGGGGGCGGGGAGACCCAGTACTTC
CDR3aa: CASSEGTGGGETQYF

j_gene: TRBJ1-6
abundance: many
d_gene: TRBD1
v_gene: TRBV7-3
CDR3nt: TGTGCCAGCAGTCGGACAGGGTCGGATTCACCCCTCCACTTT
CDR3aa: CASSRTGSDSPLHF

j_gene: TRBJ1-6
abundance: few
d_gene: -
v_gene: TRBV25-1
CDR3nt: TGTGCCAGCAGCGGACTGAACTCCTATAATTCACCCCTCCACTTT
CDR3aa: CASSGLNSYNSPLHF

j_gene: TRBJ2-1
abundance: few
d_gene: TRBD1
v_gene: TRBV11-3
CDR3nt: TGTGCCAGCAGGCCCCAGGACAGGGTCGGTGAGCAGTTCTTC
CDR3aa: CASRPQDRVGEQFF

j_gene: TRBJ1-5
abundance: many
d_gene: TRBD1
v_gene: TRBV29-1
CDR3nt: TGCAGCGTTGAAACAGGGGTTAGCAATCAGCCCCAGCATTTT
CDR3aa: CSVETGVSNQPQHF

j_gene: TRBJ1-1
abundance: many
d_gene: TRBD1
v_gene: TRBV6-6
CDR3nt: TGTGCCAGCAGTTACCCGACAGGGGGGGGCACTGAAGCTTTCTTT
CDR3aa: CASSYPTGGGTEAFF

j_gene: TRBJ1-1
abundance: -
d_gene: -
v_gene: TRBV11-1
CDR3nt: TGTGCCAGCAGCTTATACAGGGAAACTGAAGCTTTCTTT
CDR3aa: CASSLYRETEAFF

j_gene: TRBJ1-5
abundance: many
d_gene: -
v_gene: TRBV29-1
CDR3nt: TGCAGCGTTCAGCAAACTGGCAATCAGCCCCAGCATTTT
CDR3aa: CSVQQTGNQPQHF

j_gene: TRBJ2-7
abundance: many
d_gene: -
v_gene: TRBV20-1
CDR3nt: TGCAGTGCTAGTGCGAAAGCCTACGAGCAGTACTTC
CDR3aa: CSASAKAYEQYF

j_gene: TRBJ1-5
abundance: many
d_gene: TRBD1
v_gene: TRBV19
CDR3nt: TGTGCCAGTATCAGACAGGGTCAGCCCCAGCATTTT
CDR3aa: CASIRQGQPQHF

j_gene: TRBJ2-4
abundance: few
d_gene: TRBD2
v_gene: TRBV28
CDR3nt: TGTGCCAGCGTTAGAGGGAGGGGAGGCAAAAACATTCAGTACTTC
CDR3aa: CASVRGRGGKNIQYF

j_gene: TRBJ2-5
abundance: -
d_gene: -
v_gene: TRBV7-3
CDR3nt: TGTGCCAGCAGCGTACACGTGCAAGAGACCCAGTACTTC
CDR3aa: CASSVHVQETQYF

j_gene: TRBJ1-5
abundance: many
d_gene: -
v_gene: TRBV6-1
CDR3nt: TGTGCCAGCAGTGAATATGGAGTTTCTTCGCCCCAGCATTTT
CDR3aa: CASSEYGVSSPQHF

j_gene: TRBJ2-1
abundance: many
d_gene: -
v_gene: TRBV20-1
CDR3nt: TGCAGTGCCCCGTTGCCTGAGCAGTTCTTC
CDR3aa: CSAPLPEQFF

j_gene: TRBJ1-5
abundance: -
d_gene: -
v_gene: TRBV28
CDR3nt: TGTGCCAGTCAGGGTAGCAATCAGCCCCAGCATTTT
CDR3aa: CASQGSNQPQHF

j_gene: TRBJ2-2
abundance: many
d_gene: TRBD1
v_gene: TRBV5-1
CDR3nt: TGCGCCAGCCGCTGGGACAGCAGGGCCGGGGAGCTGTTTTTT
CDR3aa: CASRWDSRAGELFF

j_gene: TRBJ2-3
abundance: many
d_gene: -
v_gene: TRBV6-5
CDR3nt: TGTGCCAGCACCATCACACGGGGGGCAGGGGTGGCTACGCAGTATTTT
CDR3aa: CASTITRGAGVATQYF

j_gene: TRBJ2-4
abundance: many
d_gene: TRBD1
v_gene: TRBV28
CDR3nt: TGTGCCAGCAGGCGGCAAGGACAGGTTGGAAACATTCAGTACTTC
CDR3aa: CASRRQGQVGNIQYF

j_gene: TRBJ2-5
abundance: few
d_gene: TRBD2
v_gene: TRBV10-2
CDR3nt: TGCGCCAGCAGTGAGTCGAGGCTTAGTCGCGGTAGCGGGCGGCAAGAGACCCAGTACTTC
CDR3aa: CASSESRLSRGSGRQETQYF

j_gene: TRBJ2-2
abundance: few
d_gene: -
v_gene: TRBV19
CDR3nt: TGTGCCATCGGGCAGTCCGGGGAGCTGTTTTTT
CDR3aa: CAIGQSGELFF